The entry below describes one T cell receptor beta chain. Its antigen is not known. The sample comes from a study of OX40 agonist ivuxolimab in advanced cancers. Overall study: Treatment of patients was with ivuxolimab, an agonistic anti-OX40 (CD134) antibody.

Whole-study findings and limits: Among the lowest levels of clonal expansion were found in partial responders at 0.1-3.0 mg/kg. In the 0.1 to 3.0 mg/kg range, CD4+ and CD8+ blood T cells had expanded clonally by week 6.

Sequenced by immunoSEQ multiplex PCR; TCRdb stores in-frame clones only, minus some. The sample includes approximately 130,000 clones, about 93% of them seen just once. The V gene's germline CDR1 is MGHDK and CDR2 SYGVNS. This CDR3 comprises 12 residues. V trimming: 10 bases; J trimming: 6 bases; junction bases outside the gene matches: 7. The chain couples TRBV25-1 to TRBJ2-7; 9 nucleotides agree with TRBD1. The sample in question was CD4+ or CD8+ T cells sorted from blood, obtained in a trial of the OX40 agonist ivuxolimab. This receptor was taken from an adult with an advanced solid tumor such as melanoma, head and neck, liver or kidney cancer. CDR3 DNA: TGTGCCACCGACAGGGGGGTAGGCGAGCAGTACTTC. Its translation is CATDRGVGEQYF.